One sample yielded the 25 T cell receptor beta chains listed below, sequenced in a study of OX40 agonist ivuxolimab in advanced cancers. Library generation was performed with the immunoSEQ multiplex PCR assay. TCRdb took over this immuneACCESS table, retaining in-frame rearrangements with V and J assigned. Such tables are incomplete; in checked studies, under half of the missing clones stem from an unresolved V gene, and the remainder is unexplained. A total of fewer than 55,000 clones appear in this sample, about 81% of them only once. The ten biggest clones cover about 0.69% of the sample. The specimen comprised CD4+ or CD8+ T cells sorted from blood, sampled in a trial of the OX40 agonist ivuxolimab. These receptors all stem from an adult with an advanced solid tumor such as melanoma, head and neck, liver or kidney cancer.

The V and J genes are TRBV12-5 and TRBJ2-7; D remains ambiguous. This CDR3 is built from 11 residues. Germline CDR1 and CDR2: LGHNT and FRNRAP. V was shortened by 4 bases and J by 3 bases, with 4 bases between the two germline ends. The CDR3 region is CASGSVYEQYF. In DNA, the CDR3 is TGTGCTAGTGGTTCCGTCTACGAGCAGTACTTC.

The CDR3 region has the DNA TGTGCCAGCAGCTTAAGAGGGGGCTCGTACGAGCAGTACTTC. Its translation is CASSLRGGSYEQYF. V usage is TRBV7-3 and J usage is TRBJ2-7, with 7 nucleotides matching TRBD1. The CDR3 is 14 amino acids. Trimming removed 1 base from V and 4 bases from J; junction bases left unmatched: 4. Germline CDR1 reads SGHTA; CDR2 reads FQGTGA.

Here the CDR3 reads CASSGDGIYEQYF. The CDR3 DNA reads as TGCGCCAGCAGCGGGGACGGGATTTACGAGCAGTACTTC. The rearrangement uses TRBV5-1 and TRBJ2-5; tentatively, D is TRBD1 or TRBD2 (5 bases each). TRBJ2-7 matches the DNA end more closely, so the J call is doubtful. The CDR3 loop spans 13 amino acids. The germline gives CDR1 SGHRS, CDR2 YFSETQ.

The rearrangement uses TRBV11-2 and TRBJ2-1, with 14 positions matching TRBD2. Unmatched junction bases numbered 7, after V lost 5 bases and J lost 4 bases. The V gene's germline CDR1 is SGHAT and CDR2 FQNNGV. CDR3 length equals 17 residues. The CDR3 is CASSQVGLAGVYNEQFF. The CDR3 DNA reads TGTGCCAGCAGCCAAGTGGGACTAGCGGGAGTTTACAATGAGCAGTTCTTC.

V usage is TRBV28 and J usage is TRBJ2-7; D may correspond to TRBD1 or TRBD2 (5 bases each). Germline V gives CDR1 MDHEN, CDR2 SYDVKM. The V end was cut by 8 bases, the J end by 2 bases, with 10 bases between. The CDR3 sequence is 12 residues long. This chain's CDR3 is CASGTVAYEQYF. DNA of the CDR3: TGTGCCAGCGGGACGGTTGCCTACGAGCAGTACTTC.

This clone was found a few times. The chain is built from TRBV5-1 and TRBJ2-7; TRBD2 matches at 8 bases. Looked up from germline, CDR1 is SGHRS and CDR2 is YFSETQ. The CDR3 runs to 13 residues. J lost 5 bases, V lost 4 bases, and 5 bases had no gene match. The CDR3 nucleotides read TGCGCCAGCAGCGCCGGACTAGCTGACGAGCAGTACTTC. Protein: CASSAGLADEQYF.

The J gene is TRBJ2-5, the V gene TRBV15, with 9 nucleotides matching TRBD2. Trimming took 4 bases from V and 2 from J; bases not matched to a gene: 17. The CDR3 is 19 amino acids. CDR1 and CDR2 from the germline V gene are LNHNV and YYDKDF (reference sequence). The CDR3 nucleotides read TGTGCCACCAGCATTGCCCCTGTTTGGCGGGGGGGCCCACAAGAGACCCAGTACTTC. Protein product: CATSIAPVWRGGPQETQYF.

This clone appeared a single time. J is TRBJ1-1 and V is TRBV5-8, with no clear D. V was trimmed by 1 base and J by 5 bases, leaving 12 bases between them. CDR3 length equals 14 residues. In germline, CDR1 is SGHTS, CDR2 YDEGEE. The CDR3 region is CASSLLTVGTEAFF. In DNA, the CDR3 is TGTGCCAGCAGCTTGCTCACAGTTGGGACTGAAGCTTTCTTT.

This chain connects TRBV6-1 to TRBJ2-2; D is perhaps TRBD1 (5 bases). Trimming took off 6 bases at V and 0 bases at J, with 5 bases between the two ends. The CDR3 extends over 13 amino acids. Per germline, CDR1 MNHNS and CDR2 SASEGT. The CDR3 DNA reads TGTGCCAGCAGGACAGCGAACACCGGGGAGCTGTTTTTT. Its translation is CASRTANTGELFF.

This chain links TRBV19 with TRBJ2-4; TRBD1 matches 9 bases. From germline, CDR1 is LNHDA and CDR2 SQIVND (reference sequence). V shed 7 bases and J 10 bases; nucleotides not matched to a gene: 11. The CDR3 loop spans 14 amino acids. For the CDR3, the DNA is TGTGCCAGTACCGTTGGGGGACAGGGTGGGATTCAGTACTTC. It translates to CASTVGGQGGIQYF.

The chain combines TRBV11-1 with TRBJ2-1; possibly TRBD1 for D (6 bases). Germline V gene sequence: CDR1 SGHAT, CDR2 FQDESV (reference sequence). CDR3 length: 15 amino acids. The V gene lost 5 bases and the J gene lost 3 bases, with 14 bases spanning the gap. The DNA of the CDR3 is TGTGCCAGCAGCCTCCAGGGGCCCCGCTACAATGAGCAGTTCTTC. Amino acid sequence: CASSLQGPRYNEQFF.

The chain employs TRBV19 and TRBJ1-5; D remains ambiguous. V was clipped by 2 bases and J by 7 bases, with 6 bases between them. This CDR3 spans 12 amino acids. Germline V gene lookup returns CDR1 LNHDA and CDR2 SQIVND (reference sequence). The CDR3 reads CASSILRQPQHF. As DNA, the CDR3 is TGTGCCAGTAGTATATTAAGGCAGCCCCAGCATTTT.

The chain uses TRBV29-1 and TRBJ1-1; TRBD1 matches 8 bases. Germline lookup yields CDR1 SQVTM and CDR2 ANQGSEA. This CDR3 region has 13 residues. V gave up 7 bases and J gave up 1 base; unmatched junction bases: 5. This CDR3 reads CSGRTGGNTEAFF. The DNA for the CDR3 is TGCAGCGGTCGCACAGGGGGGAACACTGAAGCTTTCTTT.

In this sample, this clone turned up once. CDR3 sequence reads: CASSQDPQAGVTGELFF. The CDR3 DNA reads as TGTGCCAGCAGCCAAGATCCCCAAGCGGGGGTAACCGGGGAGCTGTTTTTT. The V call is TRBV4-2, the J call TRBJ2-2; 8 bases align to TRBD2. Germline CDR1 is LGHNA and CDR2 is YNFKEQ. The CDR3 spans 17 residues. V lost 0 bases and J lost 5; bases outside the gene matches: 8.

The chain combines TRBV5-1 with TRBJ1-2; 7 bases agree with TRBD1. With V trimmed by 1 base and J by 8 bases, 11 bases remained unmatched. CDR1 SGHRS and CDR2 YFSETQ come from the germline V gene. This CDR3 spans 15 amino acids. The CDR3 sequence is CASSLSPDRVVGYTF. CDR3 nucleotide sequence: TGCGCCAGCAGCTTGTCCCCCGACAGGGTGGTAGGCTACACCTTC.

V and J are TRBV10-1 and TRBJ2-5; the D gene is possibly TRBD2 (5 bases). The CDR3 consists of 14 residues. Germline CDR1 is WNHNN and CDR2 is SYGVQD (reference sequence). V lost 11 bases and J lost 0, with 16 bases in between. CDR3 residues: CAGHPSGYQETQYF. The CDR3 DNA sequence: TGCGCCGGCCATCCGTCGGGGTACCAAGAGACCCAGTACTTC.

V usage is TRBV5-4 and J usage is TRBJ1-2, with D unclear. Trimming left V 1 base short and J 2 bases short, with 6 bases between. Germline CDR1 SGHNT, CDR2 YYREEE (reference sequence). This CDR3 has 13 amino acids. This chain's CDR3 is CASSLSRNYGYTF. The CDR3 DNA is TGTGCCAGCAGCTTGAGCAGAAACTATGGCTACACCTTC.

V gene TRBV6-6 combines with J gene TRBJ2-2, with D perhaps matching TRBD2 (5 bases). The CDR3 extends over 15 amino acids. V lost 7 bases and J lost 4, with 16 bases in between. Germline V gives CDR1 MNHNY, CDR2 SVGAGI (reference sequence). The CDR3 loop is CASTEREFGTGELFF. The CDR3 DNA reads TGTGCCAGCACTGAGAGGGAATTCGGCACCGGGGAGCTGTTTTTT.

This clone was seen once. The rearrangement uses TRBV5-8 and TRBJ2-5, with 7 nucleotides matching TRBD1. CDR1 is SGHTS, CDR2 YDEGEE, per germline. The CDR3 totals 14 residues. J lost 0 bases, V lost 3 bases, and 2 bases had no gene match. The CDR3 bases are TGTGCCAGCAGCTCGACAGGGTACCAAGAGACCCAGTACTTC. Translated, it gives CASSSTGYQETQYF.

The J gene is TRBJ1-4, the V gene TRBV5-4; 8 bases line up with TRBD1. V trimming: 4 bases; J trimming: 3 bases; junction bases outside the gene matches: 5. Germline assignment: CDR1 SGHNT and CDR2 YYREEE (reference sequence). CDR3 length: 15 residues. In DNA form, the CDR3 reads TGTGCCAGCAGCCCGGACAGGGTTGCTAATGAAAAACTGTTTTTT. Translation: CASSPDRVANEKLFF.

V is TRBV10-1 and J is TRBJ1-5; D is ambiguous. Per germline, CDR1 WNHNN and CDR2 SYGVQD (reference sequence). V shed 8 bases and J shed 3 bases, with 11 bases lying between them. This CDR3 spans 13 amino acids. The CDR3 DNA sequence: TGCGCCAGCTCGGGCCAAACCAATCAGCCCCAGCATTTT. Residues: CASSGQTNQPQHF.

Note on this clone: One end of the junction does not line up with germline, which may come from a read error. This chain joins TRBV2 and TRBJ2-1; 7 bases line up with TRBD2. This CDR3 spans 15 amino acids. Germline values: CDR1 SNHLY, CDR2 FYNNEI. CDR3 residues: CASSEASGAMFRRVF. DNA for the CDR3: TGTGCCAGCAGTGAGGCGAGCGGGGCTATGTTCCGCAGGGTCTTC.

The chain carries TRBV19 and TRBJ2-1; possibly TRBD2 for D (5 bases). From germline, CDR1 is LNHDA and CDR2 SQIVND (reference sequence). Trimming left V 4 bases short and J 5 bases short, with 18 bases between. The CDR3 is made up of 16 amino acids. The CDR3 spells CASSTPGRIRDNEQFF. CDR3 in DNA: TGTGCCAGTAGTACCCCGGGAAGGATTCGCGACAATGAGCAGTTCTTC.

By share of the sample, this clone is medium-sized. The sample carries other DNA sequences with the same CDR3. The rearrangement uses TRBV6-1 and TRBJ1-3; 8 bases agree with TRBD1. Germline V gives CDR1 MNHNS, CDR2 SASEGT. There are 14 residues in the CDR3. The V segment lost 10 bases and the J segment 4 bases; nucleotides outside the gene matches: 9. CDR3 bases: TGTGCCATTTTCTCACAGGGGGAAGGAAACACCATATATTTT. Translated: CAIFSQGEGNTIYF.

The J gene is TRBJ2-4, the V gene TRBV25-1; the D is unclear. Per germline, CDR1 MGHDK and CDR2 SYGVNS. CDR3 length: 15 amino acids. Trimming took off 6 bases at V and 6 bases at J, with 18 bases between the two ends. This CDR3 reads CASRTSRATGNIQYF. The CDR3 nucleotides read TGTGCCAGCAGGACCTCCCGGGCGACGGGAAACATTCAGTACTTC.